Each of the 29 T cell receptor beta chains below was sequenced from the same sample in a study of shared clonotypes between healthy human individuals (dated by TCRdb to the early 2020s). Library generation was performed with the immunoSEQ multiplex PCR assay. Sourced from immuneACCESS, this table was stored by TCRdb with only in-frame sequences that have V and J called. A share of the clones is absent; for the studies checked, an unresolved V gene accounts for under half, and the remainder has no known explanation. The sample records some 550,000 clones, about 96% of which are singletons. Of the sample, around 0.06% is held by the ten largest clones. The sample consisted of naive CD4+ T cells sorted from blood. In the paper's terms, the cell subset or site label means: CD45RA+ positively selected. The receptors shown here come from a woman in her thirties in good health.

The chain uses TRBV5-6 and TRBJ1-4; D possibly corresponds to TRBD1 (6 bases). CDR3 length equals 13 residues. V was trimmed by 5 bases and J by 6 bases, leaving 11 bases between them. CDR1 SGHDT and CDR2 YYEEEE come from the germline V gene. Here the CDR3 DNA reads TGTGCCAGCAGTTCTACAGGGCATGAAAAACTGTTTTTT. Protein product: CASSSTGHEKLFF.

This sequence joins TRBV18 and TRBJ2-1; 7 nucleotides match TRBD2. Germline V CDR1 and CDR2: KGHSH, LQKENI. After removal of 4 bases from V and 4 bases from J, the junction contained 7 bases not matched to a gene. CDR3 size: 15 residues. In nucleotides, the CDR3 is TGTGCCAGCTCACGATCTAGCGGAGATTACAATGAGCAGTTCTTC. It codes for CASSRSSGDYNEQFF. Full variable domain (rest looked up from reference TRBV18 and TRBJ2-1): NAGVMQNPRHLVRRRGQEARLRCSPMKGHSHVYWYRQLPEEGLKFMVYLQKENIIDESGMPKERFSAEFPKEGPSILRIQQVVRGDSAAYFCASSRSSGDYNEQFFGPGTRLTVL.

The chain joins TRBV5-1 to TRBJ2-5, with D maybe TRBD2 (6 bases). Trimming cost V 4 bases and J 2 bases, with 12 bases left between them. This CDR3 contains 14 residues. Per germline, CDR1 SGHRS and CDR2 YFSETQ. DNA of the CDR3: TGCGCCAGCAGCCGACTAGGCCCTCAAGAGACCCAGTACTTC. Translating gives CASSRLGPQETQYF.

The chain employs TRBV5-5 and TRBJ1-2; maybe TRBD1 (6 bases). There are 17 residues in the CDR3. Trimming removed 5 bases from V and 1 base from J, with 21 bases in between. In germline, CDR1 is SGHKS, CDR2 YYEKEE (reference sequence). CDR3 DNA: TGTGCCAGCAGTTCGGGACAAACCACCAGCCGTAACTATGGCTACACCTTC. Amino acid sequence: CASSSGQTTSRNYGYTF.

The V call is TRBV7-9, the J call TRBJ2-7, with 10 bases matching TRBD1. V was pared by 3 bases and J by 4 bases, with 15 bases of the junction left unmatched. This CDR3 region has 18 residues. Per the germline V gene, CDR1 is SEHNR and CDR2 is FQNEAQ (reference sequence). Here the CDR3 DNA reads TGTGCCAGCAGCTTGGTCTTATCGCGGGACAGGGGACGTTACGAGCAGTACTTC. Encoded protein: CASSLVLSRDRGRYEQYF.

The V and J genes are TRBV15 and TRBJ2-1; D perhaps matches TRBD1 (5 bases). The CDR3 is 14 amino acids. Germline V lookup: CDR1 LNHNV, CDR2 YYDKDF (reference sequence). V lost 0 bases and J 9 bases, leaving 12 bases between the germline ends. The CDR3 DNA sequence: TGTGCCACCAGCAGAGAGGCAGGGTCGGGTGAGCAGTTCTTC. It translates to CATSREAGSGEQFF.

J is TRBJ2-7 and V is TRBV21-1. TRBV21-1 is tagged as a pseudogene. The CDR3 spans 20 residues. CDR3 residues: CASSKWRRSGHENYTYEQYF. Here the CDR3 DNA reads TGTGCCAGCAGCAAATGGAGGAGGTCCGGACACGAAAATTATACCTACGAGCAGTACTTC.

This clone was recorded once. The chain couples TRBV18 to TRBJ1-3; D uncertain. The CDR3 is 16 residues long. Germline CDR1 is KGHSH and CDR2 is LQKENI. V was pared by 2 bases and J by 0 bases, with 11 bases between. CDR3 sequence reads: CASSPNKGSSGNTIYF. The DNA of the CDR3 is TGTGCCAGCTCACCAAACAAGGGCAGCTCTGGAAACACCATATATTTT. Filled out from reference TRBV18 and TRBJ1-3, the complete variable domain reads NAGVMQNPRHLVRRRGQEARLRCSPMKGHSHVYWYRQLPEEGLKFMVYLQKENIIDESGMPKERFSAEFPKEGPSILRIQQVVRGDSAAYFCASSPNKGSSGNTIYFGEGSWLTVV.

The chain couples TRBV6-5 to TRBJ1-2, with D possibly matching TRBD1 (5 bases). With 0 bases removed from V and 7 bases from J, the gap between germline ends came to 9 bases. This CDR3 is 13 amino acids long. CDR1 MNHEY and CDR2 SVGAGI come from the germline V gene. CDR3 residues: CASSYSQGRGYTF. The DNA for the CDR3 is TGTGCCAGCAGTTACTCGCAGGGTCGTGGCTACACCTTC.

V usage is TRBV27 and J usage is TRBJ1-3; D unclear. This CDR3 spans 14 amino acids. V was trimmed by 5 bases and J by 0 bases, leaving 8 bases between them. CDR1 and CDR2 (germline): MNHEY, SMNVEV (reference sequence). This CDR3 reads CASSLQFSGNTIYF. The CDR3 DNA reads as TGTGCCAGCAGTCTACAGTTCTCTGGAAACACCATATATTTT.

The chain is built from TRBV9 and TRBJ2-5, with no clear D. In germline, CDR1 is SGDLS, CDR2 YYNGEE. This CDR3 comprises 12 residues. V lost 0 bases, J lost 5 bases, and 5 bases lay in between. Here the CDR3 DNA reads TGTGCCAGCAGCGTAGAAGGGGAGACCCAGTACTTC. Translating it yields CASSVEGETQYF. The full variable domain, rest sourced from reference TRBV9 and TRBJ2-5, is DSGVTQTPKHLITATGQRVTLRCSPRSGDLSVYWYQQSLDQGLQFLIQYYNGEERAKGNILERFSAQQFPDLHSELNLSSLELGDSALYFCASSVEGETQYFGPGTRLLVL.

The chain recombines TRBV7-6 with TRBJ2-3, with D possibly matching TRBD2 (7 bases). Germline V gene sequence: CDR1 SGHVS, CDR2 FNYEAQ. The V gene lost 5 bases and the J gene lost 5 bases, with 23 bases spanning the gap. This CDR3 contains 17 residues. The CDR3 nucleotides read TGTGCCAGCAGCAACGGTGAAACAGGGCGCGGGGGAGATACGCAGTATTTT. Amino acid sequence: CASSNGETGRGGDTQYF.

The chain links TRBV5-8 to TRBJ2-1, with TRBD2 as a possible D gene (7 bases). Trimming removed 4 bases at V and 7 bases at J, with 24 bases between. Germline CDR1 and CDR2: SGHTS and YDEGEE. This CDR3 has 17 residues. CDR3 protein: CASSTSEGGGGWNEQFF. CDR3 bases: TGTGCCAGCAGCACCTCGGAGGGAGGCGGGGGCTGGAATGAGCAGTTCTTC.

This clone was observed a single time. The chain is built from TRBV25-1 and TRBJ1-2; 9 bases match TRBD1. Germline assignment: CDR1 MGHDK and CDR2 SYGVNS. Germline trimming cut 4 bases from V and 4 bases from J; bases unmatched to any gene: 10. The CDR3 has 16 amino acids. Written as DNA, the CDR3 is TGTGCCAGCAGTGCCCAGGACAGGGGAGGTCCCTATGGCTACACCTTC. Residues: CASSAQDRGGPYGYTF.

This rearrangement joins TRBV7-9 to TRBJ2-3, with 9 bases aligning to TRBD2. Trimming at V came to 5 bases and at J to 3 bases, leaving 6 bases not matched to a gene. The CDR3 spans 15 residues. Germline V CDR1 and CDR2: SEHNR, FQNEAQ (reference sequence). The CDR3 region has the DNA TGTGCCAGCAGCCGACTAGCGGTGCCAACAGATACGCAGTATTTT. This gives the protein CASSRLAVPTDTQYF.

In DNA, the CDR3 is TGTGCCAGCAGTCTCTCCTCCATAGCCAAAAACATTCAGTACTTC. Its protein is CASSLSSIAKNIQYF. This rearrangement joins TRBV6-5 to TRBJ2-4; D ambiguous. Trimming shortened V by 5 bases and J by 0 bases, and 11 bases separated the two germline ends. Per the germline V gene, CDR1 is MNHEY and CDR2 is SVGAGI. The CDR3 is made up of 15 amino acids.

V usage is TRBV28 and J usage is TRBJ1-2; tentatively, D is TRBD1 (5 bases). V gave up 6 bases and J gave up 5 bases, with 13 bases separating them. CDR1 MDHEN and CDR2 SYDVKM come from the germline V gene. The CDR3 is made up of 13 amino acids. CDR3 in amino acids: CASSGDRGYGYTF. In DNA, the CDR3 is TGTGCCAGCAGCGGGGACCGAGGATATGGCTACACCTTC.

This sequence joins TRBV2 and TRBJ2-3; TRBD1 might be the D (5 bases). V was trimmed by 3 bases and J by 9 bases, leaving 10 bases between them. Looked up from germline, CDR1 is SNHLY and CDR2 is FYNNEI. The CDR3 length is 12 residues. The CDR3 is CASSDSQGTQYF. Written as DNA, the CDR3 is TGTGCCAGCAGTGACTCGCAGGGAACGCAGTATTTT.

This rearrangement joins TRBV10-3 to TRBJ1-5; D uncertain. This CDR3 region has 14 residues. V was pared by 4 bases and J by 4 bases, with 11 bases between. In germline, CDR1 is ENHRY, CDR2 SYGVKD. This chain's CDR3 is CAISARDGNQPQHF. The CDR3 nucleotides read TGTGCCATCAGTGCCCGAGACGGGAATCAGCCCCAGCATTTT.

The chain employs TRBV18 and TRBJ2-6; no firm D call. The germline V gene encodes CDR1 KGHSH and CDR2 LQKENI. Deletions cut 3 bases from V and 0 bases from J, with 15 bases between. CDR3 length: 18 amino acids. The CDR3 nucleotides are TGTGCCAGCTCACCCAATAAGAGAGCAAGCTCTGGGGCCAACGTCCTGACTTTC. Its protein product is CASSPNKRASSGANVLTF. The full variable domain, completed using reference TRBV18 and TRBJ2-6, is NAGVMQNPRHLVRRRGQEARLRCSPMKGHSHVYWYRQLPEEGLKFMVYLQKENIIDESGMPKERFSAEFPKEGPSILRIQQVVRGDSAAYFCASSPNKRASSGANVLTFGAGSRLTVL.

As concerns this clone: Other DNA sequences in this sample translate to the same CDR3. V gene TRBV5-1 combines with J gene TRBJ2-7, with D tentatively TRBD1 or TRBD2 (5 bases each). Germline V lookup: CDR1 SGHRS, CDR2 YFSETQ. The V end lost 1 base, the J end lost 0 bases, and 11 bases lay between the germline ends. CDR3 length: 15 residues. CDR3 sequence reads: CASSLLAGSSYEQYF. DNA for the CDR3: TGCGCCAGCAGCTTGTTGGCAGGGAGCTCCTACGAGCAGTACTTC.

The chain links TRBV28 to TRBJ1-2, with 8 bases fitting TRBD1. V dropped 6 bases and J dropped 7; count of bases not matched to a gene: 16. Germline CDR1 is MDHEN and CDR2 is SYDVKM. CDR3 size: 16 residues. CDR3 sequence (DNA): TGTGCCAGCAGCCCCCCCATCTCAACAGGGGGGTTTGGCTACACCTTC. It specifies CASSPPISTGGFGYTF.

V is TRBV19 and J is TRBJ2-1; 12 bases are shared with TRBD2. The CDR3 has 17 amino acids. Germline V lookup: CDR1 LNHDA, CDR2 SQIVND (reference sequence). With V trimmed by 4 bases and J by 0 bases, 4 bases remained unmatched. CDR3 DNA sequence: TGTGCCAGTAGTAGGCGGACTAGCGGGAACTCCTACAATGAGCAGTTCTTC. Translating gives CASSRRTSGNSYNEQFF.

V is TRBV6-6 and J is TRBJ1-1, with D unclear. Germline V gene sequence: CDR1 MNHNY, CDR2 SVGAGI (reference sequence). The CDR3 extends over 14 amino acids. The V end lost 0 bases, the J end lost 4 bases, and 9 bases lay between the germline ends. CDR3 sequence reads: CASSYSEQSTEAFF. The CDR3 bases are TGTGCCAGCAGTTACTCGGAACAGAGCACTGAAGCTTTCTTT.

The chain combines TRBV2 with TRBJ1-5; D unresolved. V lost 1 base and J lost 5, with 9 bases in between. Germline V gene data show CDR1 as SNHLY and CDR2 as FYNNEI. The CDR3 spans 14 residues. CDR3 coding DNA: TGTGCCAGCAGTGAAGGTGTGGGTCATCAGCCCCAGCATTTT. Translated: CASSEGVGHQPQHF.

CDR3 nucleotide sequence: TGTGCCAGCAGTTACGGACTAAATGAAAAACTGTTTTTT. The encoded protein is CASSYGLNEKLFF. This chain links TRBV6-5 with TRBJ1-4; D ambiguous. Germline V lookup: CDR1 MNHEY, CDR2 SVGAGI. The CDR3 covers 13 residues. V lost 2 bases and J 5 bases, leaving 6 bases between the germline ends.

The DNA for the CDR3 is TGCAGCGTTGACTCGGGACAGGGGCACTATGGCTACACCTTC. Protein sequence: CSVDSGQGHYGYTF. V gene TRBV29-1 combines with J gene TRBJ1-2; 10 nucleotides match TRBD1. Losses at the gene ends were 3 bases for V and 3 bases for J; bases not matched to a gene: 4. CDR3 length: 14 residues. In germline, CDR1 is SQVTM, CDR2 ANQGSEA.

The V and J genes are TRBV7-9 and TRBJ2-7; perhaps TRBD1 as D (5 bases). Between the trimmed V and J ends, which lost 1 base and 0 bases, there was a span of 19 bases. Germline-derived CDR1 and CDR2 are SEHNR and FQNEAQ (reference sequence). The CDR3 loop spans 18 amino acids. For the CDR3, the DNA is TGTGCCAGCAGCTTAGGTGGGATGGGGCAGAGGAGCTCCTACGAGCAGTACTTC. This gives the protein CASSLGGMGQRSSYEQYF.

The rearrangement uses TRBV10-1 and TRBJ1-5; 7 bases are a match to TRBD1. Germline V CDR1 and CDR2: WNHNN, SYGVQD (reference sequence). The CDR3 covers 14 residues. With 2 bases clipped from V and 10 bases from J, the junction kept 8 bases outside the gene matches. CDR3 residues: CASSEGQDHYPQHF. CDR3 in DNA: TGCGCCAGCAGTGAGGGACAGGATCACTATCCCCAGCATTTT.